At least ten counts were recorded for the clone carrying this TCR beta chain. Its antigen remains unknown. This specimen comes from a study of T-cell memory formation after mild COVID-19. Looking at the study overall: TCR clusters largely stayed donor specific.

The CDR3 contains 13 residues. V was pared by 0 bases and J by 5 bases, with 4 bases between. The germline V gene encodes CDR1 MRHNA and CDR2 SNTAGT. From the 5' RACE reads, TCRdb called clonotypes with MiXCR, one entry per CDR3 protein. The sample has roughly 50,000 distinct CDR3 sequences, 9% to 15% seen once. Regarding the study as a whole: Contracting clones, day 15 to 85, had balanced CD4/CD8, and later expanders favored CD4+. Memory cells collected pre-infection included some clones that later responded, suggesting cross-reactive memory joined.

V is TRBV6-4 and J is TRBJ2-2, with unresolved D. The sample consisted of PBMCs or a T cell subset sorted from them (not recorded which). The clonotype was recovered from a man aged 18 to 30 who had mild COVID-19 (a few samples of this study predate the infection). Cell type and time point are not known. As DNA, the CDR3 is TGTGCCAGCAGTGACTCGACTACCGGGGAGCTGTTTTTT. It specifies CASSDSTTGELFF.